These 29 T cell receptor beta chains share one sample of origin, sequenced in a study of blood T cell repertoires in COVID-19. The repertoire was sequenced with immunoSEQ multiplex PCR; TCRdb's copy has only in-frame clones and lacks some. In the table there are around 46,000 clones, approximately 90% of which are singletons. Sequenced input: peripheral blood. The receptors shown here come from a man aged 40-49 years with active COVID-19.

CDR3 residues: CASSSGTGAKGYTF. Here the CDR3 DNA reads TGTGCCAGCAGTTCGGGGACAGGGGCGAAGGGCTACACCTTC. V and J are TRBV6-5 and TRBJ1-2; 10 bases align to TRBD1. J was trimmed by 8 bases and V by 4 bases; bases with no gene match: 7. CDR1 and CDR2 (germline): MNHEY, SVGAGI. The CDR3 is made up of 14 amino acids.

The chain joins TRBV18 to TRBJ2-2; no definite D call. The CDR3 totals 14 residues. Looked up from germline, CDR1 is KGHSH and CDR2 is LQKENI. V was clipped by 1 base and J by 1 base, with 4 bases between them. The CDR3 here is CASSPRLNTGELFF. The CDR3 DNA reads as TGTGCCAGCTCACCACGTCTGAACACCGGGGAGCTGTTTTTT.

This rearrangement joins TRBV21-1 to TRBJ1-3. TRBV21-1 is noted as a pseudogene. This CDR3 contains 15 residues. The CDR3 DNA reads as TGTGCCAGCAGCAAAGTTACGCCCCGAGGGAACACCATATATTTT. Residues: CASSKVTPRGNTIYF.

This clone was seen just once. V is TRBV9 and J is TRBJ2-7; TRBD1 might be the D (6 bases). The CDR3 length is 14 residues. V was shortened by 0 bases and J by 2 bases, with 9 bases between the two germline ends. Germline loops: CDR1 SGDLS, CDR2 YYNGEE. In DNA, the CDR3 is TGTGCCAGCAGCGTAGGGGACATAGCCTACGAGCAGTACTTC. Translated: CASSVGDIAYEQYF.

The chain combines TRBV7-3 with TRBJ2-1; D gene ambiguous. CDR3 length equals 14 residues. V shed 2 bases and J shed 8 bases, with 13 bases lying between them. Germline CDR1 SGHTA, CDR2 FQGTGA. CDR3 protein: CASSLDSTIDEQFF. CDR3 bases: TGTGCCAGCAGCTTAGACTCTACCATAGATGAGCAGTTCTTC.

The chain carries TRBV5-1 and TRBJ1-1, with 7 positions matching TRBD1. In germline, CDR1 is SGHRS, CDR2 YFSETQ. The trim removed 3 bases at V and 0 bases at J, leaving 11 bases unmatched. The CDR3 is 17 amino acids. The CDR3 DNA reads as TGCGCCAGCAGCTGGTCCCCCTCGACAGGGATGAACACTGAAGCTTTCTTT. Translated: CASSWSPSTGMNTEAFF.

The chain has TRBV5-1 and TRBJ1-2; D is undetermined. Deletions cut 4 bases from V and 5 bases from J, with 15 bases between. Per the germline V gene, CDR1 is SGHRS and CDR2 is YFSETQ. The CDR3 sequence is 14 residues long. The CDR3 bases are TGCGCCAGCAGCCCAAGACTCGACGGGTATGGCTACACCTTC. This gives the protein CASSPRLDGYGYTF.

Only one count was recorded for this clone. This sequence joins TRBV15 and TRBJ2-1, with D perhaps TRBD2 (6 bases). Per the germline V gene, CDR1 is LNHNV and CDR2 is YYDKDF (reference sequence). There are 16 residues in the CDR3. The V end lost 3 bases, the J end lost 0 bases, and 12 bases lay between the germline ends. The CDR3 DNA reads TGTGCCACCAGCAGGATGGACGGGAGCTCCTACAATGAGCAGTTCTTC. Encoded protein: CATSRMDGSSYNEQFF.

Regarding this clone: This CDR3 is also generated by other DNA sequences in the sample. The rearrangement joins TRBV29-1 to TRBJ2-1, with 9 bases fitting TRBD2. This CDR3 is built from 16 residues. Germline V lookup: CDR1 SQVTM, CDR2 ANQGSEA. V lost 5 bases, J lost 0 bases, and 8 bases stayed unmatched. This CDR3 reads CSVPGGSGSSYNEQFF. CDR3 nucleotides: TGCAGCGTTCCTGGAGGTAGCGGGAGCTCCTACAATGAGCAGTTCTTC.

The genes are TRBV27 and TRBJ1-2; possibly TRBD1 for D (6 bases). Trimming left V 5 bases short and J 4 bases short, with 8 bases between. The CDR3 extends over 12 amino acids. Germline V gives CDR1 MNHEY, CDR2 SMNVEV (reference sequence). CDR3 in amino acids: CASSGDIYGYTF. CDR3 DNA sequence: TGTGCCAGCAGTGGGGACATCTATGGCTACACCTTC.

The J gene is TRBJ2-1, the V gene TRBV4-1, with 7 bases aligning to TRBD2. The CDR3 sequence is 18 residues long. CDR1 is MGHRA and CDR2 is YSYEKL in the germline V gene. V gave up 4 bases and J gave up 0 bases; unmatched junction bases: 12. Here the CDR3 DNA reads TGCGCCAGCAGCCGGGAGGGATCCTGGGGTAGCTCCTACAATGAGCAGTTCTTC. Amino acid sequence: CASSREGSWGSSYNEQFF.

V is TRBV28 and J is TRBJ1-4; D is possibly TRBD1 (5 bases). V lost 5 bases and J lost 10, with 17 bases in between. The germline V gene encodes CDR1 MDHEN and CDR2 SYDVKM. The CDR3 has 14 amino acids. The CDR3 sequence is CASSPQTFRGKLFF. The CDR3 coding sequence is TGTGCCAGCAGTCCACAGACGTTTAGGGGAAAACTGTTTTTT. Full variable domain (outside the CDR3, taken from reference TRBV28 and TRBJ1-4): DVKVTQSSRYLVKRTGEKVFLECVQDMDHENMFWYRQDPGLGLRLIYFSYDVKMKEKGDIPEGYSVSREKKERFSLILESASTNQTSMYLCASSPQTFRGKLFFGSGTQLSVL.

This clone showed up just once. J is TRBJ2-7 and V is TRBV9; D might be TRBD2 (6 bases). Per germline, CDR1 SGDLS and CDR2 YYNGEE. This CDR3 comprises 17 residues. Trimming took 0 bases from V and 2 from J, leaving 18 bases between them. Here the CDR3 reads CASSVGVQWEDPYEQYF. The CDR3 DNA reads TGTGCCAGCAGCGTAGGGGTCCAGTGGGAGGATCCCTACGAGCAGTACTTC.

The chain carries TRBV5-4 and TRBJ1-1; TRBD1 aligns across 7 bases. The CDR3 spans 17 residues. CDR1 is SGHNT, CDR2 YYREEE, per germline (reference sequence). V gave up 4 bases and J gave up 2 bases; unmatched junction bases: 14. The CDR3 nucleotides read TGTGCCAGCAGCCCGTGGCGGTCACGACAGGGAAACACTGAAGCTTTCTTT. This sequence encodes CASSPWRSRQGNTEAFF.

In its sample, this clone was seen once. The chain couples TRBV30 to TRBJ1-2, with D maybe TRBD1 (6 bases). V lost 7 bases and J lost 4, with 13 bases in between. The CDR3 loop spans 12 amino acids. In germline, CDR1 is GTSNPN, CDR2 SVGIG (reference sequence). This chain's CDR3 is CASKGQTYGYTF. The CDR3 DNA is TGTGCCTCGAAAGGACAGACCTATGGCTACACCTTC.

The rearrangement joins TRBV9 to TRBJ2-7, with 9 bases fitting TRBD1. The V segment lost 6 bases and the J segment 3 bases; nucleotides outside the gene matches: 7. CDR1 and CDR2 (germline): SGDLS, YYNGEE. CDR3 length: 14 amino acids. CDR3 DNA sequence: TGTGCCAGCAACCAAGGACAGGGGTACTACGAGCAGTACTTC. Translation gives CASNQGQGYYEQYF.

The V gene is TRBV6-1, the J gene TRBJ1-2; D remains ambiguous. CDR3 size: 14 residues. Looked up from germline, CDR1 is MNHNS and CDR2 is SASEGT. Trimming left V 0 bases short and J 4 bases short, with 9 bases between. CDR3 DNA: TGTGCCAGCAGTGAAGCGCTTCGAGCCTATGGCTACACCTTC. Translation gives CASSEALRAYGYTF.

The genes are TRBV6-6 and TRBJ2-7; D is possibly TRBD2 (6 bases). V was shortened by 5 bases and J by 2 bases, with 22 bases between the two germline ends. Looked up from germline, CDR1 is MNHNY and CDR2 is SVGAGI (reference sequence). This CDR3 region has 17 residues. CDR3 sequence reads: CASSPGGLFSIPYEQYF. The CDR3 DNA is TGTGCCAGCAGTCCCGGGGGACTGTTCTCGATCCCCTACGAGCAGTACTTC.

The rearrangement links TRBV9 to TRBJ2-7, with D perhaps matching TRBD2 (6 bases). The germline V and J ends were trimmed by 0 bases and 3 bases, with 13 bases remaining between them. Germline CDR1 is SGDLS and CDR2 is YYNGEE. CDR3 length equals 15 residues. CDR3 amino acids: CASSVEGGVNYEQYF. In DNA, the CDR3 is TGTGCCAGCAGCGTAGAGGGCGGGGTTAACTACGAGCAGTACTTC. Looking up the rest from reference TRBV9 and TRBJ2-7 gives the full variable domain: DSGVTQTPKHLITATGQRVTLRCSPRSGDLSVYWYQQSLDQGLQFLIQYYNGEERAKGNILERFSAQQFPDLHSELNLSSLELGDSALYFCASSVEGGVNYEQYFGPGTRLTVT.

The gene calls are TRBV29-1 and TRBJ2-7; TRBD2 aligns across 13 bases. The ends lost 5 bases at V and 0 bases at J; junction bases unmatched: 13. Germline V gene sequence: CDR1 SQVTM, CDR2 ANQGSEA. This CDR3 is 18 amino acids long. The CDR3 DNA follows: TGCAGCGTTTCACTTTGGACTAGCGGGAGAGTCAGCTCCTACGAGCAGTACTTC. It specifies CSVSLWTSGRVSSYEQYF.

The gene calls are TRBV13 and TRBJ2-3; D might be TRBD2 (6 bases). This CDR3 is built from 17 residues. V was pared by 2 bases and J by 2 bases, with 17 bases between. Looked up from germline, CDR1 is PRHDT and CDR2 is FYEKMQ (reference sequence). This CDR3 is CASSLWSGGIATDTQYF. CDR3 nucleotide sequence: TGTGCCAGCAGCTTATGGAGTGGCGGGATTGCCACAGATACGCAGTATTTT.

The rearrangement joins TRBV18 to TRBJ2-7, with 7 bases fitting TRBD1. V trimming: 3 bases; J trimming: 6 bases; junction bases outside the gene matches: 5. CDR3 size: 13 residues. From germline, CDR1 is KGHSH and CDR2 LQKENI. The DNA for the CDR3 is TGTGCCAGCTCACCGGGTCCAGGGGGCGAGCAGTACTTC. Its protein is CASSPGPGGEQYF.

The chain has TRBV7-2 and TRBJ2-7; 8 bases map to TRBD1. Germline CDR1 is SGHTA and CDR2 is FQGNSA. The CDR3 loop spans 14 amino acids. V shed 4 bases, J shed 2 bases, and the junction held 4 bases outside the gene matches. CDR3 in DNA: TGTGCCAGCAGCTCCGACAGGGGCCCCTACGAGCAGTACTTC. Translated, it gives CASSSDRGPYEQYF.

Turning to this clone: Mismatch with germline at one junction end may stem from a read error. The chain couples TRBV5-8 to TRBJ2-7; TRBD2 is a possible D gene (6 bases). Germline lookup yields CDR1 SGHTS and CDR2 YDEGEE. The CDR3 extends over 9 amino acids. As DNA, the CDR3 is TGTGCCAGCAGCTTGCGGGGGACCTTC. It codes for CASSLRGTF. The whole variable domain, filled in from reference TRBV5-8 and TRBJ2-7, reads EAGVTQSPTHLIKTRGQQATLRCSPISGHTSVYWYQQALGLGLQFLLWYDEGEERNRGNFPPRFSGRQFPNYSSELNVNALELEDSALYLCASSLRGTFGPGTRLTVT.

The CDR3 reads CASSLSSGSLADTQYF. The CDR3 region has the DNA TGTGCCAGCAGCTTATCTAGCGGGAGTCTCGCAGATACGCAGTATTTT. The chain uses TRBV7-9 and TRBJ2-3; 10 bases line up with TRBD2. Germline lookup yields CDR1 SEHNR and CDR2 FQNEAQ (reference sequence). With 2 bases clipped from V and 4 bases from J, the junction kept 6 bases outside the gene matches. The CDR3 is made up of 16 amino acids.

The V call is TRBV27, the J call TRBJ1-6; no clear D gene. The germline gives CDR1 MNHEY, CDR2 SMNVEV (reference sequence). The V end lost 7 bases, the J end lost 7 bases, and 20 bases lay between the germline ends. CDR3 length: 16 amino acids. CDR3 loop: CASTRSRGLVNSPLHF. Here the CDR3 DNA reads TGTGCCAGCACCCGAAGTAGAGGGTTGGTAAATTCACCCCTCCACTTT.

The rearrangement uses TRBV7-3 and TRBJ2-3; tentative D call: TRBD2 (6 bases). The V and J ends lost 4 bases and 2 bases respectively, with 13 bases between them. The CDR3 loop spans 15 amino acids. Germline CDR1 is SGHTA and CDR2 is FQGTGA. CDR3 in DNA: TGTGCCAGCAGCTCCCAGGCGGGGATCACAGATACGCAGTATTTT. This codes for CASSSQAGITDTQYF.

J is TRBJ1-1 and V is TRBV7-6; TRBD1 is a possible D gene (5 bases). Germline V gene lookup returns CDR1 SGHVS and CDR2 FNYEAQ. CDR3 length: 16 amino acids. V was shortened by 4 bases and J by 5 bases, with 20 bases between the two germline ends. This chain's CDR3 is CASSSGRASGRTEAFF. CDR3 coding DNA: TGTGCCAGCAGCTCAGGGAGGGCCAGCGGCCGAACTGAAGCTTTCTTT.

CDR3 nucleotide sequence: TGCAGCGCAGAGATCAACTATGGCTACACCTTC. This gives the protein CSAEINYGYTF. The chain uses TRBV29-1 and TRBJ1-2; the D is unclear. This CDR3 is 11 amino acids long. Germline V gene lookup returns CDR1 SQVTM and CDR2 ANQGSEA. Trimming took off 7 bases at V and 2 bases at J, with 8 bases between the two ends.